A single sample gave rise to the 30 T cell receptor beta chains below, sequenced in a study of breast tumors, draining lymph nodes, adjacent tissues. Via MiXCR, TCRdb re-called the multiplex PCR reads, giving one row per CDR3 protein. Of roughly 86,000 distinct CDR3 sequences listed, approximately 20% were seen once; the top ten hold 2% to 3%. The lymph nodes were axillary draining lymph nodes from breast cancer patients. What was sequenced was axillary lymph node tissue. All receptors come from a female donor with breast cancer. Some clones in this sample may be carry-over from other donors' samples.

With regard to this clonotype: An end of the junction differs from the germline gene, which may be a read error. The J gene is TRBJ2-1, the V gene TRBV6-1; D is ambiguous. Germline V CDR1 and CDR2: MNHNS, SASEGT. The CDR3 extends over 14 amino acids. In DNA form, the CDR3 reads TGTACCAGCAGCGTTATGAAGGGTGGGAATGAGCAGTTCTTC. It codes for CTSSVMKGGNEQFF.

The V and J genes are TRBV27 and TRBJ2-5, with 7 nucleotides matching TRBD1. This CDR3 has 14 amino acids. With V trimmed by 3 bases and J by 2 bases, 3 bases remained unmatched. Germline values: CDR1 MNHEY, CDR2 SMNVEV (reference sequence). CDR3 sequence: CASSFRTGQETQYF. CDR3 nucleotides: TGTGCCAGCAGTTTTAGGACAGGACAAGAGACCCAGTACTTC.

Of note for this clonotype: This may come from a read error, since a much larger clone is one base off. V and J are TRBV28 and TRBJ1-6; D is ambiguous. The CDR3 spans 13 residues. Germline V gene lookup returns CDR1 MDHEN and CDR2 SYDVKM. V was pared by 5 bases and J by 8 bases, with 10 bases between. CDR3 protein: CASSLRQDSPLHF. CDR3 DNA: TGTGCCAGCAGTCTCCGTCAAGATTCACCCCTCCACTTT.

This chain links TRBV6-1 with TRBJ2-4; no reliable D call. Trimming left V 1 base short and J 5 bases short, with 12 bases between. CDR3 length: 15 amino acids. Germline lookup yields CDR1 MNHNS and CDR2 SASEGT. CDR3 DNA sequence: TGTGCCAGCAGTGAAGGCCCCATAGCTCAAAACATTCAGTACTTC. Translation: CASSEGPIAQNIQYF.

The chain joins TRBV11-3 to TRBJ2-6; D uncertain. The CDR3 spans 16 residues. Germline assignment: CDR1 SGHNT and CDR2 YENEEA. V was shortened by 5 bases and J by 0 bases, with 11 bases between the two germline ends. This CDR3 is CASSPRTDSGANVLTF. CDR3 sequence (DNA): TGTGCCAGCAGCCCCAGGACGGACTCTGGGGCCAACGTCCTGACTTTC.

This clonotype was observed many times. The chain links TRBV20-1 to TRBJ2-1, with 13 bases matching TRBD2. J gave up 6 bases and V 3 bases, and 5 bases lay outside the gene matches. CDR3 length: 15 residues. Germline values: CDR1 DFQATT, CDR2 SNEGSKA (reference sequence). The CDR3 protein is CSASVLAGGVNEQFF. CDR3 DNA sequence: TGCAGTGCTAGCGTACTAGCGGGAGGGGTCAATGAGCAGTTCTTC.

This clonotype has a count of ten or more. The J gene is TRBJ2-5, the V gene TRBV7-9; 8 positions agree with TRBD2. Losses at the gene ends were 5 bases for V and 4 bases for J; bases not matched to a gene: 9. The CDR3 loop spans 15 amino acids. Germline CDR1 and CDR2: SEHNR and FQNEAQ (reference sequence). The CDR3 DNA is TGTGCCAGCAGCCCGGGGGGGAGGGATCGAGAGACCCAGTACTTC. It is translated as CASSPGGRDRETQYF. The whole variable domain, remainder taken from reference TRBV7-9 and TRBJ2-5, is DTGVSQNPRHKITKRGQNVTFRCDPISEHNRLYWYRQTLGQGPEFLTYFQNEAQLEKSRLLSDRFSAERPKGSFSTLEIQRTEQGDSAMYLCASSPGGRDRETQYFGPGTRLLVL.

This clonotype came up many times. This chain links TRBV4-3 with TRBJ2-7; 9 bases match TRBD1. Trimming at V came to 4 bases and at J to 2 bases, leaving 6 bases not matched to a gene. The CDR3 runs to 15 residues. Germline V gene sequence: CDR1 LGHNA, CDR2 YSLEER. CDR3 coding DNA: TGCGCCAGCAGCCTGAGTAGGACAGGGGCCTACGAGCAGTACTTC. This sequence encodes CASSLSRTGAYEQYF.

Comments on this clonotype: This sequence may be a read error, since a much larger clone differs from it by one base. This chain joins TRBV7-9 and TRBJ1-6, with 7 bases matching TRBD1. Trimming removed 8 bases from V and 3 bases from J; junction bases left unmatched: 4. This CDR3 comprises 14 residues. Germline-derived CDR1 and CDR2 are SEHNR and FQNEAQ (reference sequence). In DNA form, the CDR3 reads TGTGCCAGCGGCCAGGGGGACTATAATTCACCCCTCCACTTT. Its protein is CASGQGDYNSPLHF.

This clonotype was observed at least ten times. This rearrangement joins TRBV7-9 to TRBJ2-7; D is tentatively TRBD1 or TRBD2 (8 bases each). This CDR3 contains 19 residues. CDR1 SEHNR and CDR2 FQNEAQ come from the germline V gene (reference sequence). V was trimmed by 5 bases and J by 5 bases, leaving 31 bases between them. The CDR3 sequence is CASSPGGTGRFRFVDEQYF. The DNA for the CDR3 is TGTGCCAGCAGCCCGGGGGGGACAGGACGGTTCAGGTTTGTCGACGAGCAGTACTTC.

This clonotype was picked up many times. This chain links TRBV4-1 with TRBJ2-7; 8 nucleotides line up with TRBD1. The CDR3 has 14 residues. V lost 4 bases to trimming and J lost 7 bases; unmatched junction nucleotides: 9. The germline V gene encodes CDR1 MGHRA and CDR2 YSYEKL. This CDR3 reads CASSPLLRDREQYF. The CDR3 bases are TGCGCCAGCAGCCCGCTATTAAGGGACAGGGAGCAGTACTTC.

This clonotype was recorded at least ten times. CDR3 sequence (DNA): TGTGCCAGCAGCCAAGATTGGGGGAGCCCCTACGAGCAGTACTTC. Its protein product is CASSQDWGSPYEQYF. The genes are TRBV4-2 and TRBJ2-7; D might be TRBD1 or TRBD2, each matching 5 bases. Germline V gene lookup returns CDR1 LGHNA and CDR2 YNFKEQ. V lost 0 bases and J 2 bases, leaving 11 bases between the germline ends. The CDR3 loop spans 15 amino acids.

Concerning this clonotype: A read error is possible here, since a much larger clone lies one base away. This chain links TRBV20-1 with TRBJ2-7; TRBD2 agrees at 13 bases. The CDR3 sequence is 15 residues long. Germline V gene data show CDR1 as DFQATT and CDR2 as SNEGSKA (reference sequence). V dropped 3 bases and J dropped 8; count of bases not matched to a gene: 10. CDR3 bases: TGCAGTGCTAGCCCGCTCGGACTAGCGGGAGTCAAGCAGTACTTC. Its protein product is CSASPLGLAGVKQYF.

In its sample, this clonotype was seen many times. The chain uses TRBV30 and TRBJ2-5, with D possibly TRBD2 on 6 matching bases. The ends were cut back, 3 bases at V and 2 bases at J, with 10 bases in the middle. This CDR3 contains 13 residues. The germline CDR1 and CDR2 sequences are GTSNPN and SVGIG (reference sequence). Written as DNA, the CDR3 is TGTGCCTGGAGCGGGGGACTGCAAGAGACCCAGTACTTC. It specifies CAWSGGLQETQYF.

Regarding this clonotype: A read error is possible here, since a much larger clone lies one base away. This chain links TRBV5-8 with TRBJ1-2, with a possible D match to TRBD1 (6 bases). The CDR3 consists of 17 residues. Germline V CDR1 and CDR2: SGHTS, YDEGEE. CDR3 sequence reads: CASNLESDRQANYGYTF. Written as DNA, the CDR3 is TGTGCCAGCAACTTGGAGTCCGACAGACAGGCGAACTATGGCTACACCTTC.

There are many counts of this clonotype. The chain is built from TRBV4-1 and TRBJ2-1; the D gene is possibly TRBD1 (5 bases). V dropped 4 bases and J dropped 0 bases, with 13 bases sitting between them. Germline values: CDR1 MGHRA, CDR2 YSYEKL. This CDR3 is built from 16 residues. This CDR3 reads CASSPSYRSSYNEQFF. CDR3 coding DNA: TGCGCCAGCAGCCCCTCCTACAGGAGCTCCTACAATGAGCAGTTCTTC.

This clonotype was found once. This clone may be a read error of a much larger clone one base away. The chain links TRBV19 to TRBJ1-6; weak D call: TRBD1 (5 bases). The CDR3 totals 18 residues. The V end was cut by 0 bases, the J end by 9 bases, with 21 bases between. Looked up from germline, CDR1 is LNHDA and CDR2 is SQIVND (reference sequence). CDR3 residues: CASSIEGEITPRGSPLHF. The DNA of the CDR3 is TGTGCCAGTAGTATAGAGGGCGAAATCACACCGAGGGGTTCACCCCTCCACTTT.

This clonotype was seen at least ten times. The chain couples TRBV13 to TRBJ2-7; TRBD1 matches at 9 bases. V lost 0 bases, J lost 6 bases, and 9 bases stayed unmatched. Germline CDR1 reads PRHDT; CDR2 reads FYEKMQ (reference sequence). The length of the CDR3 is 16 residues. The CDR3 sequence is CASSLGLGTGTAEQYF. The CDR3 nucleotides read TGTGCCAGCAGCTTAGGCCTCGGGACAGGGACCGCCGAGCAGTACTTC.

Turning to this clonotype: A junction end diverges from the germline sequence, so it may reflect a read error. V usage is TRBV12-3 or TRBV12-4 and J usage is TRBJ2-7, with 11 bases lining up with TRBD2. This CDR3 contains 14 residues. The CDR3 coding sequence is TGTGCCAGCAGTCTGACTAGCGGGATCTACGAGCAGTGCTTC. The encoded protein is CASSLTSGIYEQCF.

The genes are TRBV29-1 and TRBJ1-1; D unclear. Trimming shortened V by 5 bases and J by 1 base, and 14 bases separated the two germline ends. Germline CDR1 and CDR2: SQVTM and ANQGSEA. This CDR3 region has 14 residues. The CDR3 DNA is TGCAGCGTTCATGAGCGGGCCGGGAACACTGAAGCTTTCTTT. Translating gives CSVHERAGNTEAFF. Combining the CDR3 with reference TRBV29-1 and TRBJ1-1 gives the whole variable domain SAVISQKPSRDICQRGTSLTIQCQVDSQVTMMFWYRQQPGQSLTLIATANQGSEATYESGFVIDKFPISRPNLTFSTLTVSNMSPEDSSIYLCSVHERAGNTEAFFGQGTRLTVV.

V is TRBV19 and J is TRBJ2-3; no reliable D call. Germline V gives CDR1 LNHDA, CDR2 SQIVND (reference sequence). The CDR3 runs 15 residues. V was clipped by 10 bases and J by 6 bases, with 23 bases between them. CDR3 DNA sequence: TGTGCCACCTCCCCCGCCGGACGACTTGGGGATACGCAGTATTTT. It encodes CATSPAGRLGDTQYF.

Points on this clonotype: Relative to the germline gene, one junction end is altered; a read error may explain this. The chain carries TRBV9 and TRBJ1-6, with a weak D call TRBD1 (5 bases). Germline V gene sequence: CDR1 SGDLS, CDR2 YYNGEE. The CDR3 consists of 15 residues. CDR3 sequence reads: CAGSVTQGGNTPLHF. The CDR3 DNA is TGTGCCGGCAGCGTAACCCAGGGCGGGAATACACCCCTCCACTTT.

The CDR3 nucleotides are TGTGCCAGCTCACCCCAGAGGGTGCGCCAAGAGACCCAGTACTTC. It is translated as CASSPQRVRQETQYF. The chain combines TRBV18 with TRBJ2-5; a possible D gene is TRBD2 (5 bases). There are 15 residues in the CDR3. The germline V and J ends were trimmed by 3 bases and 1 base, with 12 bases remaining between them. In germline, CDR1 is KGHSH, CDR2 LQKENI.

There are many counts of this clonotype. V and J are TRBV6-6 and TRBJ2-3, with TRBD1 matching 11 bases. CDR3 size: 14 residues. After removal of 6 bases from V and 3 bases from J, the junction contained 2 bases not matched to a gene. Germline V lookup: CDR1 MNHNY, CDR2 SVGAGI (reference sequence). The CDR3 DNA is TGTGCCAGCAGGGGACAGGGGGTGACAGATACGCAGTATTTT. Translating it yields CASRGQGVTDTQYF.

This clonotype has ten or more counts. J is TRBJ2-7 and V is TRBV7-9, with D tentatively TRBD2 (5 bases). The V gene's germline CDR1 is SEHNR and CDR2 FQNEAQ (reference sequence). Trimming took 0 bases from V and 5 from J, leaving 11 bases between them. The CDR3 runs 14 residues. In nucleotides, the CDR3 is TGTGCCAGCAGCTTAGCCGGACTCCCCAACGAGCAGTACTTC. This encodes CASSLAGLPNEQYF.

Points on this clonotype: A much larger clone is a single base away; this may be a read error. The chain has TRBV6-5 and TRBJ1-4, with D uncertain. The CDR3 length is 16 residues. The germline V gene encodes CDR1 MNHEY and CDR2 SVGAGI. As DNA, the CDR3 is TGTGCCAGCAGTGGGTCAGTCGGAATGCGTAATGGAAAACTGTTTTTT. Encoded protein: CASSGSVGMRNGKLFF.

This clonotype was seen at least ten times. The chain carries TRBV27 and TRBJ2-7, with 8 positions matching TRBD2. The CDR3 sequence is 13 residues long. The V gene's germline CDR1 is MNHEY and CDR2 SMNVEV (reference sequence). With V trimmed by 5 bases and J by 5 bases, 5 bases remained unmatched. This CDR3 reads CASSPRTSHEQYF. The CDR3 coding sequence is TGTGCCAGCAGTCCCCGGACTAGCCACGAGCAGTACTTC.

With regard to this clonotype: Since a much larger clone is just one base distant, this may be a read error. V usage is TRBV5-6 and J usage is TRBJ2-5; 7 bases are a match to TRBD2. V lost 0 bases to trimming and J lost 7 bases; unmatched junction nucleotides: 3. This CDR3 has 13 residues. Germline V gives CDR1 SGHDT, CDR2 YYEEEE. CDR3 in DNA: TGTGCCAGCAGCTTGGATGGGGGGGGGACCCAGTACTTC. Amino acids: CASSLDGGGTQYF.

This clonotype has ten or more counts. The rearrangement links TRBV19 to TRBJ2-2, with 8 positions matching TRBD1. CDR3 length: 16 residues. V shed 9 bases, J shed 0 bases, and the junction held 9 bases outside the gene matches. The V gene's germline CDR1 is LNHDA and CDR2 SQIVND (reference sequence). In DNA form, the CDR3 reads TGTGCCAGCAAGAGACAGGGGCAATCGAACACCGGGGAGCTGTTTTTT. It is translated as CASKRQGQSNTGELFF. Full variable domain (outside the CDR3, taken from reference TRBV19 and TRBJ2-2): DGGITQSPKYLFRKEGQNVTLSCEQNLNHDAMYWYRQDPGQGLRLIYYSQIVNDFQKGDIAEGYSVSREKKESFPLTVTSAQKNPTAFYLCASKRQGQSNTGELFFGEGSRLTVL.

This chain connects TRBV4-1 to TRBJ2-2, with D tentatively TRBD1 (6 bases). CDR3 length: 16 amino acids. With 3 bases removed from V and 7 bases from J, the gap between germline ends came to 18 bases. In germline, CDR1 is MGHRA, CDR2 YSYEKL. CDR3 residues: CASSHLGARRHGELFF. Written as DNA, the CDR3 is TGCGCCAGCAGCCACTTGGGGGCTAGAAGGCACGGGGAGCTGTTTTTT.